This T cell receptor (beta chain) derives from a study of CD8 T cells in ankylosing spondylitis. This clonotype has more than one count but fewer than ten. Its antigen remains unidentified. From the 5' RACE reads, TCRdb called clonotypes with MiXCR, one entry per CDR3 protein. Of about 100,000 distinct CDR3 sequences listed, roughly 8.7% are singletons. Study-level points and caveats: Reportedly, significant enrichment of disease-linked clones occurred in matched ankylosing spondylitis synovial fluid.

Germline V lookup: CDR1 DFQATT, CDR2 SNEGSKA (reference sequence). CDR3 size: 21 residues. With 0 bases removed from V and 3 bases from J, the gap between germline ends came to 33 bases. V gene TRBV20-1 combines with J gene TRBJ2-7, with D perhaps TRBD1 (8 bases). The TCR originated in a male donor with ankylosing spondylitis or in good health (not recorded which). Sequences were obtained from blood, either unsorted or a sorted T cell fraction (not recorded which). CDR3 in DNA: TGCAGTGCTAGAGAACAGGGGGACCTAAGCGGGAATCCACCAACCTACTACGAGCAGTACTTC. Translation: CSAREQGDLSGNPPTYYEQYF.